The rows below give T cell receptor beta chains drawn from one sample of a study of CD8 T cells in Susac syndrome. Each CDR3 protein is one row after TCRdb ran MiXCR on the immunoSEQ multiplex PCR reads. The sample lists about 100,000 distinct CDR3 sequences; roughly 96% were seen once. The sequencing sample was made of CD8+ T cells from PBMCs. The receptors were sampled from a human donor with Susac syndrome. CDR3s include the opening cysteine and the closing phenylalanine or tryptophan. A D gene is named only where the DNA matches it firmly.

j_call: TRBJ1-1
d_call: -
v_call: TRBV23-1
cdr3_aa: CARKNTEAFF

j_call: TRBJ2-3
d_call: -
v_call: TRBV29-1
cdr3_aa: CSVVRASADTQYF

j_call: TRBJ1-1
d_call: -
v_call: TRBV28
cdr3_aa: CASSLRQLNTEAFF

j_call: TRBJ1-1
d_call: -
v_call: TRBV9
cdr3_aa: CASSPRGGMNTEAFF

j_call: TRBJ2-1
d_call: TRBD2
v_call: TRBV6-4
cdr3_aa: CASSEAGGSVNEQFF

j_call: TRBJ1-2
d_call: -
v_call: TRBV5-4
cdr3_aa: CASSFGLADRGYTF

j_call: TRBJ2-5
d_call: -
v_call: TRBV3-1
cdr3_aa: CASSPRHSYDATQYF

j_call: TRBJ1-1
d_call: -
v_call: TRBV4-1
cdr3_aa: CASSQAGSEAFF

j_call: TRBJ1-5
d_call: -
v_call: TRBV15
cdr3_aa: CATSRNRDRMHF

j_call: TRBJ2-2
d_call: -
v_call: TRBV29-1
cdr3_aa: CSAGGSRGGGELFF

j_call: TRBJ1-1
d_call: -
v_call: TRBV29-1
cdr3_aa: CSGEEDLDYTEAFF

j_call: TRBJ2-7
d_call: -
v_call: TRBV7-9
cdr3_aa: CASSLAGTLGHEQYF

j_call: TRBJ2-5
d_call: TRBD2
v_call: TRBV9
cdr3_aa: CASSVAAGGHQETQYF

j_call: TRBJ2-2
d_call: -
v_call: TRBV29-1
cdr3_aa: CSVISGAASGELFF

j_call: TRBJ1-2
d_call: -
v_call: TRBV7-2
cdr3_aa: CASSLTSRPIYGYTF

j_call: TRBJ2-1
d_call: -
v_call: TRBV29-1
cdr3_aa: CSVAGRAYNEQFF

j_call: TRBJ1-5
d_call: -
v_call: TRBV15
cdr3_aa: CATSRDLSQPQHF

j_call: TRBJ2-7
d_call: TRBD1
v_call: TRBV9
cdr3_aa: CASSPFGTGVDEQYF

j_call: TRBJ1-2
d_call: TRBD1
v_call: TRBV27
cdr3_aa: CASSTTGTGSGVTGYTF

j_call: TRBJ2-7
d_call: TRBD1
v_call: TRBV29-1
cdr3_aa: CSGAGQESYEQYF

j_call: TRBJ2-7
d_call: -
v_call: TRBV3-1
cdr3_aa: CASSQYYEQYF

j_call: TRBJ2-2
d_call: -
v_call: TRBV11-2
cdr3_aa: CASSLVESITGELFF

j_call: TRBJ2-7
d_call: TRBD2
v_call: TRBV20-1
cdr3_aa: CSARDVAGESYGREQYF

j_call: TRBJ1-1
d_call: -
v_call: TRBV4-1
cdr3_aa: CASSPFSRDTEAFF

j_call: TRBJ2-7
d_call: TRBD2
v_call: TRBV24-1
cdr3_aa: CATSDTDGAGLDEQYF

j_call: TRBJ2-7
d_call: TRBD1
v_call: TRBV4-1
cdr3_aa: CASSQVPGTGEYEQYF

j_call: TRBJ2-3
d_call: -
v_call: TRBV4-2
cdr3_aa: CASSQDEGLPRTQYF

j_call: TRBJ2-4
d_call: -
v_call: TRBV5-1
cdr3_aa: CASSLDSKDIQYF

j_call: TRBJ2-1
d_call: -
v_call: TRBV6-5
cdr3_aa: CASSSRVLYNEQFF

j_call: TRBJ2-1
d_call: -
v_call: TRBV13
cdr3_aa: CASSLGDTMNEQFF

j_call: TRBJ2-1
d_call: TRBD1
v_call: TRBV27
cdr3_aa: CASSVEDRASYEQFF

j_call: TRBJ1-2
d_call: -
v_call: TRBV4-1
cdr3_aa: CASSQPGTANGYTF

j_call: TRBJ2-5
d_call: -
v_call: TRBV2
cdr3_aa: CASSGARSETQYF

j_call: TRBJ2-5
d_call: -
v_call: TRBV2
cdr3_aa: CASSETGSLGETQYF

j_call: TRBJ2-1
d_call: TRBD2
v_call: TRBV24-1
cdr3_aa: CATSTGLADYNEQFF

j_call: TRBJ2-7
d_call: -
v_call: TRBV20-1
cdr3_aa: CSARADNSYEQYF

j_call: TRBJ2-7
d_call: -
v_call: TRBV14
cdr3_aa: CASSLTGKSEQYF

j_call: TRBJ2-5
d_call: TRBD1
v_call: TRBV29-1
cdr3_aa: CSVEDLQGGRETQYF

j_call: TRBJ2-2
d_call: -
v_call: TRBV2
cdr3_aa: CASSPPSLGRYTGELFF

j_call: TRBJ2-3
d_call: -
v_call: TRBV15
cdr3_aa: CATSRGYTDTQYF

j_call: TRBJ2-7
d_call: TRBD1
v_call: TRBV7-2
cdr3_aa: CASSFHSTGGGYEQYF

j_call: TRBJ2-7
d_call: -
v_call: TRBV4-1
cdr3_aa: CASSQDRVGDDEQYF

j_call: TRBJ1-1
d_call: -
v_call: TRBV12-3/TRBV12-4
cdr3_aa: CASSPTGYTEAFF

j_call: TRBJ1-4
d_call: TRBD1
v_call: TRBV11-2
cdr3_aa: CASSLGTGYNEKLFF

j_call: TRBJ2-5
d_call: TRBD2
v_call: TRBV3-1
cdr3_aa: CASSQLVAGFSGETQYF

j_call: TRBJ2-5
d_call: -
v_call: TRBV4-1
cdr3_aa: CASSQDRVPLVPQETQYF

j_call: TRBJ2-7
d_call: -
v_call: TRBV3-1
cdr3_aa: CASSQDGSTYEQYF

j_call: TRBJ1-6
d_call: -
v_call: TRBV14
cdr3_aa: CASSQDPGPNSPLHF